This entry lists 6 T cell receptor beta chains sequenced from one sample in a study of STAT5B mutations in CD4+ large granular lymphocyte leukemia. Here immunoSEQ multiplex PCR was the method, and the copy in TCRdb shows in-frame clones only, minus some. The table has around 33,000 clones, around 82% seen once. The sequencing input was CD4+ T cells from blood buffy coats. The receptors stem from a human donor in good health.

The chain couples TRBV7-2 to TRBJ1-1, with a possible D match to TRBD1 (5 bases). Germline V gene lookup returns CDR1 SGHTA and CDR2 FQGNSA. Trimming removed 3 bases at V and 5 bases at J, with 19 bases between. The CDR3 loop spans 16 amino acids. Here the CDR3 reads CASSFRDPRNMTEAFF. The DNA for the CDR3 is TGTGCCAGCAGCTTTCGGGACCCCCGTAATATGACTGAAGCTTTCTTT.

V gene TRBV6-5 combines with J gene TRBJ1-4; D might be TRBD1 (5 bases). Trimming pared 6 bases from V and 7 bases from J, leaving 18 bases between. The CDR3 runs 15 residues. Germline CDR1 and CDR2: MNHEY and SVGAGI. The CDR3 protein is CASRTSGPGGEKLFF. For the CDR3, the DNA is TGTGCCAGCAGGACTTCGGGACCCGGGGGTGAAAAACTGTTTTTT.

This clone was observed a few times. This CDR3 is also generated by other DNA sequences in the sample. V is TRBV9 and J is TRBJ2-7; TRBD2 aligns across 8 bases. With V trimmed by 2 bases and J by 4 bases, 5 bases remained unmatched. CDR3 length equals 14 residues. Germline CDR1 SGDLS, CDR2 YYNGEE. DNA of the CDR3: TGTGCCAGCAGCGTGGGCACTAGCGGATACGAGCAGTACTTC. Encoded protein: CASSVGTSGYEQYF.

CDR3 in amino acids: CASSSQGQMNTEAFF. DNA for the CDR3: TGTGCCAGCAGCTCCCAAGGACAGATGAACACTGAAGCTTTCTTT. V and J are TRBV13 and TRBJ1-1; tentatively, D is TRBD1 (6 bases). Germline CDR1 and CDR2: PRHDT and FYEKMQ (reference sequence). The CDR3 totals 15 residues. The V end lost 4 bases, the J end lost 0 bases, and 12 bases lay between the germline ends.

The CDR3: CASSYSGGSNEKLFF. The CDR3 nucleotides read TGTGCCAGCAGTTACTCCGGGGGGTCTAATGAAAAACTGTTTTTT. The chain joins TRBV6-5 to TRBJ1-4; the D gene is possibly TRBD1 (5 bases). The CDR3 runs to 15 residues. Trimming shortened V by 0 bases and J by 3 bases, and 8 bases separated the two germline ends. Germline V CDR1 and CDR2: MNHEY, SVGAGI.

V gene TRBV28 combines with J gene TRBJ1-2; no definite D call. The CDR3 sequence is 16 residues long. CDR1 MDHEN and CDR2 SYDVKM come from the germline V gene. V lost 7 bases, J lost 0 bases, and 18 bases lay in between. CDR3 region: CASTSAVGVANYGYTF. The CDR3 DNA sequence: TGTGCCAGCACCTCCGCTGTGGGCGTAGCTAACTATGGCTACACCTTC.